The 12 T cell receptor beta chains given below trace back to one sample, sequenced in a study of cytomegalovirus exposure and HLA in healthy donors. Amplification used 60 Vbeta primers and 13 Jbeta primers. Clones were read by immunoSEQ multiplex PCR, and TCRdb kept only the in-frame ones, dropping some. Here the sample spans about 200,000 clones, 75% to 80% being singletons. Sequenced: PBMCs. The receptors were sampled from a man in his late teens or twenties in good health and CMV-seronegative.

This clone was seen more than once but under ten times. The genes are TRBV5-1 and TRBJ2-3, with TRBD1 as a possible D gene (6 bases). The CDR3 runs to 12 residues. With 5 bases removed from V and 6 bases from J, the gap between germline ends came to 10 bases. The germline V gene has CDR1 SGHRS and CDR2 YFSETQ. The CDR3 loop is CASRDTGDTQYF. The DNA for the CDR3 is TGCGCCAGCAGGGACACAGGGGATACGCAGTATTTT.

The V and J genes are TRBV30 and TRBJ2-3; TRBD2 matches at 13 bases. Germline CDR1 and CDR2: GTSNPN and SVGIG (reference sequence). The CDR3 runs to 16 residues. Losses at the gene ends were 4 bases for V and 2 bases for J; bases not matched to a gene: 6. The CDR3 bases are TGTGCCTGGACCCGACTAGCGGGGGGCCCCACAGATACGCAGTATTTT. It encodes CAWTRLAGGPTDTQYF.

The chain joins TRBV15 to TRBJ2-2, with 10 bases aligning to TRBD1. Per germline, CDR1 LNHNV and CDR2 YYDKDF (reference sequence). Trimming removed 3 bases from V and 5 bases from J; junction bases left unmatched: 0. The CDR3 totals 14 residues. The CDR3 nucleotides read TGTGCCACCAGCAGGGACAGGGGGACCGGGGAGCTGTTTTTT. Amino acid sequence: CATSRDRGTGELFF.

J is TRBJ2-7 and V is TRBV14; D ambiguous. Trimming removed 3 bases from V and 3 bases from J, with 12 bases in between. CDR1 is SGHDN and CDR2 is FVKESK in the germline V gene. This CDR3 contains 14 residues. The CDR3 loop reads CASSQGTGDYEQYF. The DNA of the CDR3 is TGTGCCAGCAGCCAGGGTACGGGTGACTACGAGCAGTACTTC.

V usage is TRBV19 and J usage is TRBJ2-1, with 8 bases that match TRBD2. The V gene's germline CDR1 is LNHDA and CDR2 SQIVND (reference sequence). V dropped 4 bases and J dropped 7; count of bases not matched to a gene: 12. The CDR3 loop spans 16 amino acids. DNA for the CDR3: TGTGCCAGTAGTACTCCCCGAGCGGGAGTGCGGAATGAGCAGTTCTTC. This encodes CASSTPRAGVRNEQFF.

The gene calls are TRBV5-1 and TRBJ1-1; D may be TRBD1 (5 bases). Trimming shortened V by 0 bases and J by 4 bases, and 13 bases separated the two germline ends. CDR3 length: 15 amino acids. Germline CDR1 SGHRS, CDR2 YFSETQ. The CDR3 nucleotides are TGCGCCAGCAGCTTGGTGCCCGGGGGGAGCACTGAAGCTTTCTTT. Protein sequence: CASSLVPGGSTEAFF. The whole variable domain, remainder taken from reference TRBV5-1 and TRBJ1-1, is KAGVTQTPRYLIKTRGQQVTLSCSPISGHRSVSWYQQTPGQGLQFLFEYFSETQRNKGNFPGRFSGRQFSNSRSEMNVSTLELGDSALYLCASSLVPGGSTEAFFGQGTRLTVV.

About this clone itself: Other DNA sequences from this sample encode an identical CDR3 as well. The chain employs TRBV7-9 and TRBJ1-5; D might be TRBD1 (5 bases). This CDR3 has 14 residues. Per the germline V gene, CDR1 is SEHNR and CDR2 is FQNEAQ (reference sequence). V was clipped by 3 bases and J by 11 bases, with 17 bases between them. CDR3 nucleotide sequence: TGTGCCAGCAGCTTGGGGGGAGCGACAGCGTCCCAGCATTTT. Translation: CASSLGGATASQHF. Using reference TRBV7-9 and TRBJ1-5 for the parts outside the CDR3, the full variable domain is DTGVSQNPRHKITKRGQNVTFRCDPISEHNRLYWYRQTLGQGPEFLTYFQNEAQLEKSRLLSDRFSAERPKGSFSTLEIQRTEQGDSAMYLCASSLGGATASQHFGDGTRLSIL.

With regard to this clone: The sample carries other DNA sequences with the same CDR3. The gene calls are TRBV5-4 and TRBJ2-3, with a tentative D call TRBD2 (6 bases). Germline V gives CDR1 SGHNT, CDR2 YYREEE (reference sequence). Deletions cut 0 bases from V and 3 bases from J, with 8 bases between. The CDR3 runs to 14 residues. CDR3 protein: CASSLAGSTDTQYF. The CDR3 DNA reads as TGTGCCAGCAGCTTGGCCGGGAGTACAGATACGCAGTATTTT.

In DNA, the CDR3 is TGTGCCAGCAGTTACACGATAGCGGGTGGCACAGATACGCAGTATTTT. This codes for CASSYTIAGGTDTQYF. V gene TRBV6-6 combines with J gene TRBJ2-3; 7 bases align to TRBD2. Trimming removed 2 bases from V and 1 base from J; junction bases left unmatched: 6. This CDR3 region has 16 residues. Germline lookup yields CDR1 MNHNY and CDR2 SVGAGI (reference sequence).

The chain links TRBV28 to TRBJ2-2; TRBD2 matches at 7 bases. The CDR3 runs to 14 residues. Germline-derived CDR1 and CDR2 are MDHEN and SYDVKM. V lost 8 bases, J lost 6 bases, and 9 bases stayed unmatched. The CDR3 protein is CASDGAGRAGELFF. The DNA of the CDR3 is TGTGCCAGCGACGGGGCAGGGAGGGCCGGGGAGCTGTTTTTT.

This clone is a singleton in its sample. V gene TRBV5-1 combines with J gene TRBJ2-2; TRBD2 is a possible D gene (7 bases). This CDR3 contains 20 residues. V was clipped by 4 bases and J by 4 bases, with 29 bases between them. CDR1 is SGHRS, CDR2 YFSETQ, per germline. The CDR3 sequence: CASSPGSAGTRIAGTGELFF. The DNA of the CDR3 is TGCGCCAGCAGCCCAGGCTCAGCGGGGACAAGAATAGCGGGCACCGGGGAGCTGTTTTTT.

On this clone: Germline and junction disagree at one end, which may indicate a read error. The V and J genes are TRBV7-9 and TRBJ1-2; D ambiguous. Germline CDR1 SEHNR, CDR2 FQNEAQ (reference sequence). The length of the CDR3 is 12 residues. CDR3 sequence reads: CSSSIGSYGYTF. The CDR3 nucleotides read TGTTCCAGCAGCATAGGGAGCTATGGCTACACCTTC. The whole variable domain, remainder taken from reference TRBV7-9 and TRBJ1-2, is DTGVSQNPRHKITKRGQNVTFRCDPISEHNRLYWYRQTLGQGPEFLTYFQNEAQLEKSRLLSDRFSAERPKGSFSTLEIQRTEQGDSAMYLCSSSIGSYGYTFGSGTRLTVV.